This T cell receptor (beta chain) comes out of a study of T cell responses to AZD1222 COVID-19 vaccine. This CDR3 spans 15 amino acids. Germline assignment: CDR1 SNHLY and CDR2 FYNNEI. The V and J ends lost 8 bases and 5 bases, in that order; junction bases with no gene match: 7. Regarding the study as a whole: There were mostly white British donors and more females than males, and clonal diversity was possibly underestimated. Spike-wide vaccine-associated CD4 TCRs dominated at 160-218 and 743-854.

The data were produced by immunoSEQ multiplex PCR, yet TCRdb's version contains in-frame clones alone and is incomplete. This table has about 150,000 clones, 80% to 95% appearing once. Comments on this clone: Its specificity is unknown.

Researchers grouped second doses given at about 4 or about 12 weeks into one pool. This TCR was recovered from an adult who received the AZD1222 COVID-19 vaccine. The sample in question was peripheral blood, obtained 28 days after the second AZD1222 dose. The chain combines TRBV2 with TRBJ2-5; 14 positions agree with TRBD2. The CDR3 DNA reads as TGTGCCAGCGCCCGACTAGCGGGAGGGCGGGAGACCCAGTACTTC. Protein product: CASARLAGGRETQYF.